These 26 T cell receptor beta chains were sequenced from one sample in a study of early T cells in non-severe SARS-CoV-2 infection. Each CDR3 protein gets one entry after TCRdb re-called the 5' RACE reads with MiXCR. The repertoire holds about 60,000 distinct CDR3 sequences, roughly a sixth seen once, with under 9% in the top ten. The sample was whole blood, taken at baseline. These receptors were collected from an adult who was a healthcare worker with PCR-confirmed SARS-CoV-2 infection or an uninfected control (not recorded which).

This clonotype showed up many times. V usage is TRBV27 and J usage is TRBJ2-7; 10 bases agree with TRBD1. Germline CDR1 MNHEY, CDR2 SMNVEV (reference sequence). The CDR3 loop spans 15 amino acids. V shed 5 bases, J shed 1 base, and the junction held 5 bases outside the gene matches. The CDR3 nucleotides read TGTGCCAGCAGTCCCCGGACAGGGGGATCCTACGAGCAGTACTTC. Protein: CASSPRTGGSYEQYF.

This clonotype occurred a few times. This chain links TRBV4-2 with TRBJ2-7; tentative D call: TRBD1 (6 bases). This CDR3 contains 16 residues. V lost 3 bases to trimming and J lost 2 bases, with 17 bases between them. CDR1 and CDR2 (germline): LGHNA, YNFKEQ. The CDR3 loop is CASSHPLGRDTYEQYF. The CDR3 region has the DNA TGTGCCAGCAGCCACCCCTTGGGCAGGGACACCTACGAGCAGTACTTC.

V usage is TRBV7-8 and J usage is TRBJ1-1; D is undetermined. The CDR3 contains 14 residues. Per the germline V gene, CDR1 is SGHVS and CDR2 is FQNEAQ. V was pared by 3 bases and J by 11 bases, with 19 bases between. CDR3 loop: CASSFNTYARWAFF. DNA for the CDR3: TGTGCCAGCAGCTTTAACACTTATGCGAGATGGGCTTTCTTT.

The chain employs TRBV18 and TRBJ2-7; the match to TRBD2 covers 7 bases. The CDR3 runs to 15 residues. CDR1 KGHSH and CDR2 LQKENI come from the germline V gene. Trimming at V came to 2 bases and at J to 2 bases, leaving 6 bases not matched to a gene. CDR3 DNA sequence: TGTGCCAGCTCACCAGTTAGCGGGTCGCCCTACGAGCAGTACTTC. As protein: CASSPVSGSPYEQYF.

This sequence joins TRBV6-2 or TRBV6-3 and TRBJ2-4; no definite D call. The CDR3 has 17 amino acids. CDR1 is MNHEY, CDR2 SVGEGT, per germline. Trimming removed 2 bases at V and 1 base at J, with 15 bases between. CDR3 region: CASSYLGRAAAKNIQYF. CDR3 sequence (DNA): TGTGCCAGCAGTTACCTCGGTAGGGCGGCGGCCAAAAACATTCAGTACTTC.

The CDR3 nucleotides read TGTGCCAGCAGCATCCAGGGGACCCAAGAGACCCAGTACTTC. As protein: CASSIQGTQETQYF. V gene TRBV7-2 combines with J gene TRBJ2-5; tentative D call: TRBD1 (6 bases). V was pared by 5 bases and J by 1 base, with 11 bases between. This CDR3 is built from 14 residues. Germline V gene data show CDR1 as SGHTA and CDR2 as FQGNSA. The complete variable domain, with remaining parts taken from reference TRBV7-2 and TRBJ2-5, reads GAGVSQSPSNKVTEKGKDVELRCDPISGHTALYWYRQSLGQGLEFLIYFQGNSAPDKSGLPSDRFSAERTGGSVSTLTIQRTQQEDSAVYLCASSIQGTQETQYFGPGTRLLVL.

The chain uses TRBV4-3 and TRBJ1-2, with D possibly being TRBD1 (6 bases). This CDR3 region has 14 residues. Trimming stripped 0 bases from V and 8 bases from J, with 13 bases between. Per germline, CDR1 LGHNA and CDR2 YSLEER. The CDR3 nucleotides are TGCGCCAGCAGCCAAGATTGGGGGCGGGGAGGCTACACCTTC. Amino acids: CASSQDWGRGGYTF.

This clonotype has more than one count but fewer than ten. The chain couples TRBV5-1 to TRBJ2-1; TRBD1 agrees at 10 bases. This CDR3 spans 16 amino acids. Germline V gives CDR1 SGHRS, CDR2 YFSETQ. Trimming removed 4 bases from V and 9 bases from J; junction bases left unmatched: 13. The CDR3 loop reads CASSPTPGQGGTEQFF. CDR3 nucleotides: TGCGCCAGCAGCCCAACGCCCGGACAGGGGGGCACTGAGCAGTTCTTC.

A few counts support this clonotype. V and J are TRBV6-1 and TRBJ1-2; 9 positions match TRBD1. V shed 9 bases and J 4 bases; nucleotides not matched to a gene: 9. CDR1 and CDR2 from the germline V gene are MNHNS and SASEGT. This CDR3 region has 14 residues. The CDR3 region is CASAGTGYTYGYTF. The CDR3 region has the DNA TGTGCCAGTGCCGGGACAGGGTACACCTATGGCTACACCTTC.

The V gene is TRBV10-3, the J gene TRBJ2-1; TRBD1 matches at 10 bases. This CDR3 region has 16 residues. V lost 5 bases, J lost 6 bases, and 10 bases stayed unmatched. The germline CDR1 and CDR2 sequences are ENHRY and SYGVKD. The CDR3 here is CAISRLDRGVVNEQFF. In nucleotides, the CDR3 is TGTGCCATCAGTCGTCTGGACAGGGGGGTGGTCAATGAGCAGTTCTTC.

The chain carries TRBV28 and TRBJ2-7, with TRBD2 as a possible D gene (6 bases). The V end lost 7 bases, the J end lost 3 bases, and 19 bases lay between the germline ends. The germline V gene has CDR1 MDHEN and CDR2 SYDVKM. This CDR3 comprises 15 residues. The CDR3 sequence is CASIAGRRGSYEQYF. The CDR3 nucleotides are TGTGCCAGCATCGCCGGACGGCGGGGAAGCTACGAGCAGTACTTC. Filled out from reference TRBV28 and TRBJ2-7, the complete variable domain reads DVKVTQSSRYLVKRTGEKVFLECVQDMDHENMFWYRQDPGLGLRLIYFSYDVKMKEKGDIPEGYSVSREKKERFSLILESASTNQTSMYLCASIAGRRGSYEQYFGPGTRLTVT.

This clonotype occurred a few times. This chain links TRBV27 with TRBJ2-1, with TRBD2 matching 10 bases. Per germline, CDR1 MNHEY and CDR2 SMNVEV (reference sequence). With V trimmed by 7 bases and J by 6 bases, 3 bases remained unmatched. The CDR3 has 13 amino acids. The CDR3 DNA reads TGTGCCAGCACATCTAGCGGGAGCAATGAGCAGTTCTTC. Protein product: CASTSSGSNEQFF.

The chain combines TRBV3-1 with TRBJ2-7, with D perhaps matching TRBD1 (5 bases). V was shortened by 4 bases and J by 3 bases, with 19 bases between the two germline ends. Per germline, CDR1 LGHDT and CDR2 YNNKEL (reference sequence). The CDR3 is 16 residues long. The CDR3 DNA sequence: TGTGCCAGCAGCCCGAACCACAAAAGACAGTACTACGAGCAGTACTTC. This codes for CASSPNHKRQYYEQYF.

This rearrangement joins TRBV28 to TRBJ2-7; 9 bases align to TRBD1. Trimming cost V 8 bases and J 2 bases; bases outside gene matches: 10. CDR3 length: 15 amino acids. Germline V lookup: CDR1 MDHEN, CDR2 SYDVKM. CDR3 region: CASGGPGQGAYEQYF. The DNA for the CDR3 is TGTGCCAGCGGGGGTCCGGGACAGGGCGCCTACGAGCAGTACTTC.

Of note for this clonotype: A much larger clone is a single base away; this may be a read error. V gene TRBV20-1 combines with J gene TRBJ1-1, with D maybe TRBD1 (6 bases). Germline V gives CDR1 DFQATT, CDR2 SNEGSKA (reference sequence). The V gene lost 1 base and the J gene lost 3 bases, with 6 bases spanning the gap. The CDR3 sequence is 12 residues long. CDR3 coding DNA: TGCAGTGCTAGAGCAGGGGACACTGAAGCTTTCTTT. It specifies CSARAGDTEAFF.

V usage is TRBV11-2 and J usage is TRBJ2-7, with 13 bases that match TRBD2. The CDR3 consists of 17 residues. V shed 8 bases, J shed 2 bases, and the junction held 12 bases outside the gene matches. Looked up from germline, CDR1 is SGHAT and CDR2 is FQNNGV. The CDR3 DNA is TGTGCCAGCTCCACCCGAGGACTAGCGGGAGCTCCCTACGAGCAGTACTTC. Protein sequence: CASSTRGLAGAPYEQYF.

This clonotype was recorded a few times. The chain links TRBV10-2 to TRBJ2-5, with TRBD1 as a possible D gene (7 bases). The CDR3 length is 15 residues. Germline CDR1 reads WSHSY; CDR2 reads SAAADI. V gave up 2 bases and J gave up 4 bases, with 14 bases separating them. CDR3 sequence reads: CASSEDRVGGETQYF. CDR3 sequence (DNA): TGCGCCAGCAGTGAGGACAGGGTGGGGGGAGAGACCCAGTACTTC.

This clonotype was counted only a few times. The CDR3 reads CSVGQYEQYF. The CDR3 DNA reads as TGCAGCGTGGGTCAGTACGAGCAGTACTTC. The rearrangement joins TRBV29-1 to TRBJ2-7; no firm D call. The CDR3 extends over 10 amino acids. Looked up from germline, CDR1 is SQVTM and CDR2 is ANQGSEA. V lost 6 bases to trimming and J lost 4 bases, with 7 bases between them.

This clonotype has more than one count but fewer than ten. This rearrangement joins TRBV4-2 to TRBJ1-1, with a possible D match to TRBD1 (6 bases). Deletions cut 4 bases from V and 4 bases from J, with 22 bases between. The CDR3 runs 17 residues. Germline CDR1 reads LGHNA; CDR2 reads YNFKEQ. CDR3 DNA: TGTGCCAGCAGCCCCTCAGGGGATTGGGAGAAGGGCACTGAAGCTTTCTTT. Translated: CASSPSGDWEKGTEAFF.

This clonotype has at least ten counts. The rearrangement joins TRBV7-9 to TRBJ1-1; D call uncertain. This CDR3 has 15 residues. Trimming took off 1 base at V and 0 bases at J, with 9 bases between the two ends. Germline V CDR1 and CDR2: SEHNR, FQNEAQ (reference sequence). This CDR3 reads CASSLGTHMNTEAFF. The CDR3 region has the DNA TGTGCCAGCAGCTTAGGCACCCACATGAACACTGAAGCTTTCTTT. Supplemented by reference TRBV7-9 and TRBJ1-1, the full variable domain reads DTGVSQNPRHKITKRGQNVTFRCDPISEHNRLYWYRQTLGQGPEFLTYFQNEAQLEKSRLLSDRFSAERPKGSFSTLEIQRTEQGDSAMYLCASSLGTHMNTEAFFGQGTRLTVV.

This chain links TRBV11-2 with TRBJ1-4, with D perhaps TRBD1 (5 bases). Germline CDR1 and CDR2: SGHAT and FQNNGV. The CDR3 extends over 14 amino acids. The V gene lost 3 bases and the J gene lost 3 bases, with 8 bases spanning the gap. CDR3 DNA sequence: TGTGCCAGCAGCTTCAGGGAGGCTAATGAAAAACTGTTTTTT. As protein: CASSFREANEKLFF.

The chain combines TRBV4-3 with TRBJ2-7; D could derive from TRBD1 or TRBD2 (5 bases each). The CDR3 totals 15 residues. CDR1 and CDR2 (germline): LGHNA, YSLEER. V was clipped by 0 bases and J by 6 bases, with 15 bases between them. As DNA, the CDR3 is TGCGCCAGCAGCCAAGACCCCGGGGCGATGGGCGAGCAGTACTTC. It translates to CASSQDPGAMGEQYF.

This clonotype came up a few times. The rearrangement joins TRBV28 to TRBJ1-6; D not certain. CDR3 length: 12 residues. CDR1 is MDHEN and CDR2 is SYDVKM in the germline V gene. Trimming shortened V by 7 bases and J by 10 bases, and 11 bases separated the two germline ends. The CDR3 region is CASTPHGSPLHF. Here the CDR3 DNA reads TGTGCCAGCACCCCGCATGGATCACCCCTCCACTTT.

The rearrangement joins TRBV20-1 to TRBJ1-2; 8 nucleotides match TRBD1. CDR1 and CDR2 from the germline V gene are DFQATT and SNEGSKA (reference sequence). The CDR3 spans 13 residues. The J segment lost 4 bases and the V segment lost 2 bases, leaving 3 bases of the junction unmatched. The chain's CDR3 is CSARPDRAYGYTF. As DNA, the CDR3 is TGCAGTGCTAGACCGGACAGGGCCTATGGCTACACCTTC.

V usage is TRBV4-2 and J usage is TRBJ2-5; 11 bases agree with TRBD2. With V trimmed by 2 bases and J by 2 bases, 4 bases remained unmatched. CDR3 length: 16 residues. The germline V gene encodes CDR1 LGHNA and CDR2 YNFKEQ. CDR3 nucleotides: TGTGCCAGCAGCCAACAGACTAGCGGGACGCAAGAGACCCAGTACTTC. It codes for CASSQQTSGTQETQYF.

The V call is TRBV7-9, the J call TRBJ2-7, with TRBD2 identical over 8 bases. This CDR3 contains 15 residues. The V gene's germline CDR1 is SEHNR and CDR2 FQNEAQ (reference sequence). V lost 4 bases and J lost 5; bases outside the gene matches: 10. The CDR3 DNA sequence: TGTGCCAGCAGCTCGGCCGGGACTAGAAGCCACGAGCAGTACTTC. This sequence encodes CASSSAGTRSHEQYF. Using reference TRBV7-9 and TRBJ2-7 for the parts outside the CDR3, the full variable domain is DTGVSQNPRHKITKRGQNVTFRCDPISEHNRLYWYRQTLGQGPEFLTYFQNEAQLEKSRLLSDRFSAERPKGSFSTLEIQRTEQGDSAMYLCASSSAGTRSHEQYFGPGTRLTVT.